This T cell receptor (beta chain) came from a study of blood T cell repertoires in COVID-19. This clone showed up just a few times. At one end the junction does not follow the germline gene, possibly because of a read error. While infection was still active, Seattle patients were enrolled and then followed longitudinally. CDR3 length equals 14 residues. Germline lookup yields CDR1 SNHLY and CDR2 FYNNEI. Original data processing: Nucleated cell counts were estimated from reference gene primer amplification. The assay was immunoSEQ multiplex PCR, and TCRdb's table has in-frame clones only and misses some. The V and J calls and clone size were taken over from that table, and D and trimming were inferred from the DNA. In the table there are about 170,000 clones, approximately 90% of which are singletons.

This TCR derives from a man aged 18 to 29 with COVID-19, enrolled during active disease. This chain links TRBV2 with TRBJ1-3, with TRBD1 as a possible D gene (6 bases). The specimen was peripheral blood. CDR3 loop: CASSGTGFGDTIYF. CDR3 nucleotide sequence: TGTGCCAGCAGTGGAACAGGGTTTGGAGACACCATATATTTT. Combining the CDR3 with reference TRBV2 and TRBJ1-3 gives the whole variable domain EPEVTQTPSHQVTQMGQEVILRCVPISNHLYFYWYRQILGQKVEFLVSFYNNEISEKSEIFDDQFSVERPDGSNFTLKIRSTKLEDSAMYFCASSGTGFGDTIYFGEGSWLTVV.